This is a list of T cell receptor beta chains from one sample in a study of blood T cell repertoires in COVID-19. The protocol was immunoSEQ multiplex PCR, while the TCRdb copy is restricted to in-frame clones and leaves out a portion. The profile shows about 70,000 clones, 79% of them singletons. The specimen was peripheral blood. These receptors were obtained from a woman aged 55 to 70 with acute or convalescent COVID-19. Each CDR3 is given with its conserved first and last residue. Fields, in order: D gene, J gene, V gene, CDR3 protein. A D gene is named only where the DNA matches it firmly.

D gene: TRBD1
J gene: TRBJ2-5
V gene: TRBV7-9
CDR3 protein: CASSSRDRGETQYF

D gene: TRBD1
J gene: TRBJ2-2
V gene: TRBV18
CDR3 protein: CASSPDRGGTGELFF

D gene: .
J gene: TRBJ2-3
V gene: TRBV19
CDR3 protein: CASSLTGAGTDTQYF

D gene: .
J gene: TRBJ1-1
V gene: TRBV9
CDR3 protein: CASSPRDKLNTEAFF

D gene: TRBD2
J gene: TRBJ2-1
V gene: TRBV19
CDR3 protein: CASSLTLAGGYNEQFF

D gene: .
J gene: TRBJ2-1
V gene: TRBV6-5
CDR3 protein: CASSYSSYPAREQFF

D gene: TRBD1
J gene: TRBJ1-2
V gene: TRBV2
CDR3 protein: CASKDQGGGYGYTF

D gene: .
J gene: TRBJ1-2
V gene: TRBV7-3
CDR3 protein: CASSIDSATYGYTF

D gene: .
J gene: TRBJ1-1
V gene: TRBV6-2/TRBV6-3
CDR3 protein: CASSHDRRYTEAFF

D gene: .
J gene: TRBJ2-7
V gene: TRBV11-2
CDR3 protein: CASSRGRDWGEQYF

D gene: TRBD1
J gene: TRBJ1-1
V gene: TRBV6-5
CDR3 protein: CASSYGQGGNTEAFF

D gene: .
J gene: TRBJ2-3
V gene: TRBV4-3
CDR3 protein: CASSQLSGADTQYF

D gene: TRBD1
J gene: TRBJ2-7
V gene: TRBV30
CDR3 protein: CAWRDRVPYEQYF

D gene: .
J gene: TRBJ2-1
V gene: TRBV5-1
CDR3 protein: CASRFDNEQFF

D gene: .
J gene: TRBJ1-2
V gene: TRBV6-5
CDR3 protein: CASSSSDRGYTF

D gene: .
J gene: TRBJ1-1
V gene: TRBV19
CDR3 protein: CASSISGGGEAFF

D gene: TRBD1
J gene: TRBJ1-2
V gene: TRBV13
CDR3 protein: CASSFGTGNYGYTF

D gene: .
J gene: TRBJ2-2
V gene: TRBV5-4
CDR3 protein: CASSLAEVGTGELFF

D gene: TRBD1
J gene: TRBJ1-3
V gene: TRBV3-1/TRBV3-2
CDR3 protein: CASSLGTGGNTIYF

D gene: .
J gene: TRBJ2-3
V gene: TRBV7-2
CDR3 protein: CASSLGGPPTDTQYF

D gene: .
J gene: TRBJ2-5
V gene: TRBV6-1
CDR3 protein: CASSDGMGETQYF

D gene: .
J gene: TRBJ2-2
V gene: TRBV3-1/TRBV3-2
CDR3 protein: CASSQEEVAGELFF

D gene: TRBD1
J gene: TRBJ1-2
V gene: TRBV3-1/TRBV3-2
CDR3 protein: CASSLLTQGTEGYTF

D gene: .
J gene: TRBJ2-1
V gene: TRBV27
CDR3 protein: CASSFAGAGDEQFF

D gene: .
J gene: TRBJ2-1
V gene: TRBV9
CDR3 protein: CASTQGGGFNEQFF

D gene: .
J gene: TRBJ2-7
V gene: TRBV5-4
CDR3 protein: CASSLDGGTYEQYF

D gene: TRBD1
J gene: TRBJ2-7
V gene: TRBV7-2
CDR3 protein: CASRGTGAGEQYF

D gene: TRBD1
J gene: TRBJ1-4
V gene: TRBV9
CDR3 protein: CASSALQGVNEKLFF

D gene: TRBD1
J gene: TRBJ2-1
V gene: TRBV5-1
CDR3 protein: CASSLVGRGLGNEQFF

D gene: .
J gene: TRBJ2-3
V gene: TRBV4-1
CDR3 protein: CASSQEKGVGQDTQYF

D gene: TRBD1
J gene: TRBJ2-3
V gene: TRBV6-6
CDR3 protein: CASTRGQGAGDTQYF

D gene: .
J gene: TRBJ1-1
V gene: TRBV19
CDR3 protein: CASSTRPGRTRNTEAFF

D gene: TRBD2
J gene: TRBJ2-3
V gene: TRBV5-4
CDR3 protein: CASSELAGDLSGTQYF

D gene: .
J gene: TRBJ2-5
V gene: TRBV28
CDR3 protein: CASRPMALGRETQYF

D gene: .
J gene: TRBJ2-5
V gene: TRBV25-1
CDR3 protein: CASGDRYQETQYF

D gene: TRBD1
J gene: TRBJ1-2
V gene: TRBV9
CDR3 protein: CASSATGTVNYGYTF

D gene: .
J gene: TRBJ2-3
V gene: TRBV6-2/TRBV6-3
CDR3 protein: CASSWGRQVTDTQYF

D gene: .
J gene: TRBJ2-1
V gene: TRBV5-1
CDR3 protein: CASSLDGGAHEQFF

D gene: TRBD2
J gene: TRBJ2-1
V gene: TRBV19
CDR3 protein: CASTSGVYNEQFF

D gene: .
J gene: TRBJ2-7
V gene: TRBV5-4
CDR3 protein: CASSRESRTGEQYF

D gene: .
J gene: TRBJ2-7
V gene: TRBV6-5
CDR3 protein: CASIGRARGPYEQYF

D gene: TRBD1
J gene: TRBJ1-3
V gene: TRBV10-3
CDR3 protein: CAIKEDRARENTIYF

D gene: .
J gene: TRBJ2-1
V gene: TRBV4-1
CDR3 protein: CASSQVSNEQFF

D gene: .
J gene: TRBJ1-3
V gene: TRBV2
CDR3 protein: CASSEGGGTVGNTIYF

D gene: .
J gene: TRBJ1-3
V gene: TRBV6-1
CDR3 protein: CASSDGSSGNTIYF

D gene: .
J gene: TRBJ2-7
V gene: TRBV13
CDR3 protein: CASSLEDSSLGEQYF

D gene: TRBD1
J gene: TRBJ2-7
V gene: TRBV7-9
CDR3 protein: CASSPEWDREDEQYF

D gene: TRBD2
J gene: TRBJ2-3
V gene: TRBV6-2/TRBV6-3
CDR3 protein: CASSYSTSSADTQYF

D gene: .
J gene: TRBJ1-3
V gene: TRBV30
CDR3 protein: CAWGTGLSGNTIYF

D gene: .
J gene: TRBJ2-2
V gene: TRBV7-2
CDR3 protein: CASSLRGRSELFF

D gene: TRBD1
J gene: TRBJ2-4
V gene: TRBV3-1/TRBV3-2
CDR3 protein: CASSQAGGTGAYF